This paragraph covers one T cell receptor (beta chain) sequence. Antigen specificity is unknown. TCRdb re-called the RACE reads through MiXCR, storing one row per CDR3 protein. This sample yields 80,000 to 100,000 distinct CDR3 sequences, of which approximately 8.2% are seen a single time; about 3% belongs to the top ten. Time point of the sample: healthy volunteer bleed at 2 weeks. The total RNA was obtained from whole blood that was not fractionated. These data originate in a study of human T cells and chemical hapten exposure. Study observations and caveats: Those TCRs sitting above 1 in 1000 frequency stayed the same with DPC sensitization.

V gave up 5 bases and J gave up 2 bases, with 16 bases separating them. The CDR3 runs to 15 residues. Looked up from germline, CDR1 is LNHDA and CDR2 is SQIVND (reference sequence). This receptor was obtained from a female donor in good health. Some clones in this sample may be carry-over from other donors' samples. The V and J genes are TRBV19 and TRBJ2-7; the D gene could be TRBD1 or TRBD2 (5 bases each). The sample consisted of whole blood. The CDR3 nucleotides read TGTGCCAGTAGTCACTCCCGGGACGGTACCTACGAGCAGTACTTC. It yields the protein CASSHSRDGTYEQYF.